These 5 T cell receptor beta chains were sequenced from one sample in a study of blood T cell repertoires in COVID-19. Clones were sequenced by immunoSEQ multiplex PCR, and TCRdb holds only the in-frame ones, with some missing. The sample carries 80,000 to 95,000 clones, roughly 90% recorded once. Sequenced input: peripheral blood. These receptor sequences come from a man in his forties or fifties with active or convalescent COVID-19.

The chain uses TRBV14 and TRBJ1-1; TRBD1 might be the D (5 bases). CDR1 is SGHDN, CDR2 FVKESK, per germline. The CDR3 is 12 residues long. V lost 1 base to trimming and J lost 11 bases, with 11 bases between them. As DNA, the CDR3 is TGTGCCAGCAGCCAAGGTCGGGGGAGGGCTTTCTTT. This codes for CASSQGRGRAFF.

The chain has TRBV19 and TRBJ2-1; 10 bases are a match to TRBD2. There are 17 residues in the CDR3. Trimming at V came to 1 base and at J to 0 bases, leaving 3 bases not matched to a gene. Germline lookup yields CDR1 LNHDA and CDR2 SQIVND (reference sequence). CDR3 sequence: CASSIVASGSSYNEQFF. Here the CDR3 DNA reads TGTGCCAGTAGTATAGTGGCTAGCGGGAGCTCCTACAATGAGCAGTTCTTC.

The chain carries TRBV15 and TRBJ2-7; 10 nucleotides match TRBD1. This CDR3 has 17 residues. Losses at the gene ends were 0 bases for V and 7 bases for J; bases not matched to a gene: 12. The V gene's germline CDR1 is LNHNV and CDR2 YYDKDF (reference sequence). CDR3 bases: TGTGCCACCAGCAGAGAGGGCCCGGGACAGGGGTTTAGAGAGCAGTACTTC. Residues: CATSREGPGQGFREQYF.

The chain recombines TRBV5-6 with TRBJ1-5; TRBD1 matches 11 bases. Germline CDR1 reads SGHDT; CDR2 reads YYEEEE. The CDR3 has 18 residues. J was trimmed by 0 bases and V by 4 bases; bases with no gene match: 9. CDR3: CASSTLDRGLFSNQPQHF. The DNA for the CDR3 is TGTGCCAGCAGCACTCTGGACAGGGGGCTATTTAGCAATCAGCCCCAGCATTTT.

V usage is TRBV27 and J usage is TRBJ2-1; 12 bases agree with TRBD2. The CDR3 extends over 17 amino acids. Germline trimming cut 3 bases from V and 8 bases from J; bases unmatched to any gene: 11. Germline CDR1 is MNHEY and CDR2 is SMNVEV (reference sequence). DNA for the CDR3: TGTGCCAGCAGTTTCTCCCCTAGCGGGGGGGCGACGGATGAGCAGTTCTTC. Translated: CASSFSPSGGATDEQFF.